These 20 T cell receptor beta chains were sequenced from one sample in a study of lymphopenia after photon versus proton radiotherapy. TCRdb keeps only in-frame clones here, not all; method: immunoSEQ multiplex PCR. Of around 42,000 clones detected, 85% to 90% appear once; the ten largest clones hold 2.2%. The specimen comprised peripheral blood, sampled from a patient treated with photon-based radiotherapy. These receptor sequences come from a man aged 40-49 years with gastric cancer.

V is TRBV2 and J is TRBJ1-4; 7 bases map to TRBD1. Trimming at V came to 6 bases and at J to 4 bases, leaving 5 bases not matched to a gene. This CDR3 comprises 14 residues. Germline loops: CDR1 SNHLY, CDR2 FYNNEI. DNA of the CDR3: TGTGCCAGCAGAAGGACAGGCGTTAATGAAAAACTGTTTTTT. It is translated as CASRRTGVNEKLFF.

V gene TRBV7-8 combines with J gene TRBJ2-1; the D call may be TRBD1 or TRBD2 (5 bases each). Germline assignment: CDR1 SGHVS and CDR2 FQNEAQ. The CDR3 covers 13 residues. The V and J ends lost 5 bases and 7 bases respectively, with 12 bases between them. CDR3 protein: CASSVRGLNEQFF. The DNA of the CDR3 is TGTGCCAGCAGCGTCCGGGGCCTTAATGAGCAGTTCTTC.

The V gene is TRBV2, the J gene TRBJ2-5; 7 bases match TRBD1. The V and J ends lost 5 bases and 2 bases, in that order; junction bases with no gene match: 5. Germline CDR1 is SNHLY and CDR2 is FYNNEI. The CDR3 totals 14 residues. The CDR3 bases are TGTGCCAGCAGTTACAGGGGTTATCAAGAGACCCAGTACTTC. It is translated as CASSYRGYQETQYF.

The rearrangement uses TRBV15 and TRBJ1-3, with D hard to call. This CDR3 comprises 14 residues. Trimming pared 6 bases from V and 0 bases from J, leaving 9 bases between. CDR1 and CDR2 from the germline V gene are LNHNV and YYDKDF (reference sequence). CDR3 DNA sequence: TGTGCCACCAGTGAGGGTACCTCTGGAAACACCATATATTTT. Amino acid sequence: CATSEGTSGNTIYF.

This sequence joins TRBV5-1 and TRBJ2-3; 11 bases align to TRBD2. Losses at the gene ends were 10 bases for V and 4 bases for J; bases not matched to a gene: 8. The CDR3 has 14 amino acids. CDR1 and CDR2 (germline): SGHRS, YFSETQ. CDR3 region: CACRLAGTADTQYF. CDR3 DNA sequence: TGCGCCTGTAGACTAGCGGGGACCGCAGATACGCAGTATTTT.

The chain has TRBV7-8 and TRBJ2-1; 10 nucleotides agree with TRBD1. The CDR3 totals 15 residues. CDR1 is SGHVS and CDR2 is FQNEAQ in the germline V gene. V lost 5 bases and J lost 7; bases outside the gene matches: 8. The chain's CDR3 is CASSHGQGGSNEQFF. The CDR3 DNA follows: TGTGCCAGCAGCCATGGACAGGGGGGATCTAATGAGCAGTTCTTC.

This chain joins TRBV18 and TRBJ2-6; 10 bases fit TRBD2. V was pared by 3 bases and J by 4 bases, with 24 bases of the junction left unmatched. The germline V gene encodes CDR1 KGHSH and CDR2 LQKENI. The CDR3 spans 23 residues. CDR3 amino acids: CASSPYGTSARRRVSSGANVLTF. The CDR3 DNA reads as TGTGCCAGCTCACCTTACGGGACTAGCGCGCGCCGGAGGGTTTCCTCGGGGGCCAACGTCCTGACTTTC.

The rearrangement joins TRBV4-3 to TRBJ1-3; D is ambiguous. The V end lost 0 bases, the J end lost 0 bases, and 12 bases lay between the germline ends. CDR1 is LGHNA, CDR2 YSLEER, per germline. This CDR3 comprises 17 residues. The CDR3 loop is CASSQDYGISSGNTIYF. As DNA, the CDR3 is TGCGCCAGCAGCCAAGATTACGGCATCTCCTCTGGAAACACCATATATTTT.

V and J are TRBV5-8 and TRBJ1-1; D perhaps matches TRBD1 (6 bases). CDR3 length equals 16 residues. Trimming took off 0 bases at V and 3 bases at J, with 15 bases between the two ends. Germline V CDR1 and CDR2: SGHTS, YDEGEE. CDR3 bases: TGTGCCAGCAGCTTGGTTTTAGGGGGAGGTTACACTGAAGCTTTCTTT. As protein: CASSLVLGGGYTEAFF.

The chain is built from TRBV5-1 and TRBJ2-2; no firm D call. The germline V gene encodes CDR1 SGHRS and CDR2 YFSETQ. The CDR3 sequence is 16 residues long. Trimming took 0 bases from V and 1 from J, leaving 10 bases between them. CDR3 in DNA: TGCGCCAGCAGCTTGGTAGTCGGCCAGAACACCGGGGAGCTGTTTTTT. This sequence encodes CASSLVVGQNTGELFF.

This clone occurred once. The CDR3 bases are TGTGCCCGAGATCGACAGGGAGGAGAGACCCAGTACTTC. Its protein is CARDRQGGETQYF. This chain links TRBV30 with TRBJ2-5; D may be TRBD1 (7 bases). CDR1 and CDR2 (germline): GTSNPN, SVGIG (reference sequence). The CDR3 is made up of 13 amino acids. V was pared by 8 bases and J by 4 bases, with 17 bases between.

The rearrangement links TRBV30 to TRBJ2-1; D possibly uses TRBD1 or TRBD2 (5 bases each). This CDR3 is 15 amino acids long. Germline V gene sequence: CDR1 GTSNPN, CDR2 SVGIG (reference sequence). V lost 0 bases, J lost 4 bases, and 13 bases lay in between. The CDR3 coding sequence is TGTGCCTGGAGTGTACCCGGGGCCGGTTACAATGAGCAGTTCTTC. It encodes CAWSVPGAGYNEQFF.

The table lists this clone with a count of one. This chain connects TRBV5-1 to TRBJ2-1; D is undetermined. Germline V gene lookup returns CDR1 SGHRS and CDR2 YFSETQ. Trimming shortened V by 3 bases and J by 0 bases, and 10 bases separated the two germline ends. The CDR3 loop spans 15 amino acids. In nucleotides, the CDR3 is TGCGCCAGCAGCTCGAGGTTAGGCTCCTACAATGAGCAGTTCTTC. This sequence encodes CASSSRLGSYNEQFF.

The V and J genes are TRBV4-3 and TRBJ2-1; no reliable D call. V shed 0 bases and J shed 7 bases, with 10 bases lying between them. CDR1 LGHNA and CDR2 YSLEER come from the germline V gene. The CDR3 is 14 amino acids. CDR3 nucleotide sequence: TGCGCCAGCAGCCAAGATACCTCGGCTAATGAGCAGTTCTTC. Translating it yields CASSQDTSANEQFF.

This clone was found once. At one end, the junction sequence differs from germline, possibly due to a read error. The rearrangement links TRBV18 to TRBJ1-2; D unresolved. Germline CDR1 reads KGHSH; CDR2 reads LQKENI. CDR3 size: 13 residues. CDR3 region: CASSPPGSYGYIF. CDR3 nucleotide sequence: TGTGCCAGCTCACCACCAGGGTCCTATGGCTACATCTTC.

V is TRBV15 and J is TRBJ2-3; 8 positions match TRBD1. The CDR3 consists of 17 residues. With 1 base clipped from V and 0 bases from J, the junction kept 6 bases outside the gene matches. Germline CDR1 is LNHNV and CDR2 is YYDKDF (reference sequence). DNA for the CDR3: TGTGCCACCAGCAGAGGAGGACAGGGAAAAAGCACAGATACGCAGTATTTT. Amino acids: CATSRGGQGKSTDTQYF.

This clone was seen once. The CDR3 is CASSRGAPSSGNTIYF. The CDR3 nucleotides are TGTGCCAGCTCACGGGGGGCCCCTAGCTCTGGAAACACCATATATTTT. The chain links TRBV18 to TRBJ1-3, with D possibly being TRBD1 (6 bases). The germline gives CDR1 KGHSH, CDR2 LQKENI. This CDR3 region has 16 residues. Trimming took off 4 bases at V and 0 bases at J, with 13 bases between the two ends.

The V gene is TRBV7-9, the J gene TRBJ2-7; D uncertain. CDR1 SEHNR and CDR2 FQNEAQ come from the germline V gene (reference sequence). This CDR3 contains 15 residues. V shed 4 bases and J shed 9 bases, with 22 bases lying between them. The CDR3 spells CASSSGSNLAFGQYF. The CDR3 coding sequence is TGTGCCAGCAGCTCCGGGTCCAATCTGGCGTTCGGGCAGTACTTC.

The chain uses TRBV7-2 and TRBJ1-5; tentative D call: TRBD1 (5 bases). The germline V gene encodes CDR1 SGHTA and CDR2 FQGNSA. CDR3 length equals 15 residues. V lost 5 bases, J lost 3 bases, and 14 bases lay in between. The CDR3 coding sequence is TGTGCCAGCAGCCCCATACAAGGGGTCAATCAGCCCCAGCATTTT. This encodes CASSPIQGVNQPQHF.

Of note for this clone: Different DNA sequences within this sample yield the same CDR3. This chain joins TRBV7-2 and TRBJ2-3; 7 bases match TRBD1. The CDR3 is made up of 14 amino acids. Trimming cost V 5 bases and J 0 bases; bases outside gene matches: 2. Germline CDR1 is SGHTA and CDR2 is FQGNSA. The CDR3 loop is CASSRDSSTDTQYF. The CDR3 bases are TGTGCCAGCAGCCGGGACAGTAGCACAGATACGCAGTATTTT.